This T cell receptor (beta chain) was obtained from a study of CD8 T cells in ankylosing spondylitis. This CDR3 comprises 12 residues. Germline V gives CDR1 SGHRS, CDR2 YFSETQ. General study results and limits: Matched ankylosing spondylitis synovial fluid reportedly showed significant enrichment of disease-linked clones.

Generation of TCR beta libraries employed quantitative 5'-RACE incorporating molecular barcodes. Via MiXCR, TCRdb re-called the 5' RACE reads, giving one row per CDR3 protein. The data show approximately 300,000 distinct CDR3 sequences, with around 20% seen just once and roughly 4% held by the top ten. There are many counts of this clonotype. The target antigen is unknown. A read error may produce the germline difference seen at one junction end. The gene calls are TRBV5-1 and TRBJ2-5; D gene unclear. The sequenced sample was blood, either unsorted or a sorted T cell fraction (not recorded which). The receptor was isolated from a female donor with ankylosing spondylitis or in good health (not recorded which). This CDR3 reads CASSLEGETQYF. The DNA of the CDR3 is TGTGCCAGCAGTTTAGAAGGGGAGACCCAGTACTTC.